Described below is a single T cell receptor (beta chain) sequence and its context. The source of the sample is a study of shared clonotypes between healthy human individuals. The data were produced by immunoSEQ multiplex PCR, yet TCRdb's version contains in-frame clones alone and is incomplete. Counted here are about 1.1 million clones, around 77% occurring once; the ten biggest clones make up roughly 0.83%. The CDR3 is 18 amino acids. Germline V lookup: CDR1 LGHNA, CDR2 YNFKEQ. This sequence was found in a man younger than 30 in good health. Some clones in this sample may be carry-over from other donors' samples. The V call is TRBV4-2, the J call TRBJ2-5; 9 bases match TRBD2. The DNA end lines up better with TRBJ2-7; the J call may be wrong. The specimen sequenced was memory CD4+ T cells from PBMCs. Subset denoted: CD45RA-negative fraction. CDR3 in amino acids: CASSQEWAGGPFVHEQYF. CDR3 DNA: TGTGCCAGCAGCCAAGAGTGGGCGGGAGGGCCTTTCGTACACGAGCAGTACTTC.